This T cell receptor (beta chain) was identified in a study of T cells after yellow fever vaccination (dated by TCRdb to between 2018 and 2020). About the investigation overall: Memory subsets (EM, EMRA, CM and Tscm) were sorted on a BD FACS Aria III using CD3, CD45RA, CCR7 and CD95 staining. Two healthy male donors, one aged 18 to 30 and one aged 30 to 39 years, were included in the cohort. Bulk TCR alpha and beta repertoires were sequenced longitudinally to track T-cell clones before and after primary and booster YFV17D yellow fever vaccination. Blood samples were taken at several timepoints before and after primary and secondary immunization, and bulk PBMC replicates and cell subsets were isolated. Memory subsets were sorted on days 0, 15 and 45 and at 18 months after primary vaccination, and on days 0, 15 and 45 after the 30-year booster. Libraries from fractions with low cell numbers were prepared with the SMART-Seq v4 Ultra Low Input RNA kit.

Summary of the overall study and its limitations: A small fraction of clonotypes appeared in both the CD4 and CD8 compartments, likely as a result of convergent recombination. Most clones expanded after primary vaccination (almost 98% of CD4 and roughly 90% of CD8) were re-detected after the booster, suggesting that broad memory maintenance occurred. Because only a couple of donors were included in the study, the extent to which the findings can be generalized is limited. Compared with the primary T-cell response, the secondary T-cell response was weaker but faster, peaking on day 5 rather than day 15. In the sorted memory subsets on day 0, nearly all of the vaccine-responding clonotypes fell below detection. Computational filtering was needed because FACS-sorted repertoires could contain abundant contaminating clonotypes from the bulk population.

Synthesis of TCR cDNA relied on 5'RACE template switching, a step that introduced a universal primer site along with unique molecular identifiers. Priming for cDNA synthesis came from both the TCR alpha and TCR beta constant segments. Library amplification used two PCR steps, and the second PCR step added sample barcodes and sequencing adapters. Libraries were sequenced on Illumina HiSeq 2500 (2x100 bp) or NovaSeq (2x150 bp). The paper's data handling went like this. Demultiplexing of reads and collapsing into UMI consensus sequences were performed with MIGEC, and V(D)J alignment was carried out with MiXCR. Clonotypes responding to the vaccine were identified with edgeR on replicate PBMC samples, with the criteria of FDR below 0.01 and a log2 fold change above 5 up to day 15. Each bulk clonotype received a CD4 or CD8 identity based on whether the sequenced CD4 or CD8 repertoire contained that clonotype at higher abundance. To estimate the distribution of each clone across memory phenotypes, clonotype frequencies in memory subsets were weighted by FACS-sorted cell numbers. Clones were called with MiXCR by TCRdb after fastp trimmed the public reads at Q25, and only in-frame beta chains were retained. Records with the same CDR3 protein are collapsed into one entry carrying the most frequent genes and DNA. These V and J calls originate from TCRdb's pipeline instead of the authors' own analysis. The sample has around 31,000 distinct CDR3 sequences on record, under 12% of them singletons. 9.5% to 15% of the sample is taken by the ten largest.

According to the germline V gene, CDR1 reads SGHDT and CDR2 reads YYEEEE. The CDR3, from cysteine to phenylalanine, totals 15 residues. Just the 45-base CDR3 DNA is kept, in frame starting at base 1. Trimming removed 3 bases from V and 5 bases from J; the gene matches leave 9 bases unexplained. This clonotype was found many times. No base-level quality is on record; no much larger clone is a single base apart. The sample's treatment or condition label, in plain terms: live attenuated yellow fever vaccine strain. PBMCs were isolated from peripheral blood using a standard Ficoll-Paque protocol. For sorted memory subsets, RNA extraction was done with the RNeasy Micro Kit.

Sequencing was performed on PBMCs, either bulk or a sorted T-cell subset (CD4+, CD8+, memory, or dextramer-sorted; not recorded which), taken roughly 15 days after the first yellow fever vaccination. This chain joins TRBV5-6 to TRBJ2-3; 7 bases in the middle match TRBD1. The receptor's source is a man younger than 30 who received the YFV17D yellow fever vaccine. The CDR3 amino acid sequence is: CASSWGQPSLDTQYF. The DNA sequence is as follows: TGTGCCAGCAGCTGGGGACAGCCAAGCCTAGATACGCAGTATTTT. The full variable domain, completed from the reference TRBV5-6 and TRBJ2-3 proteins outside the CDR3, reads DAGVTQSPTHLIKTRGQQVTLRCSPKSGHDTVSWYQQALGQGPQFIFQYYEEEERQRGNFPDRFSGHQFPNYSSELNVNALLLGDSALYLCASSWGQPSLDTQYFGPGTRLTVL.